This entry lists 6 T cell receptor beta chains sequenced from one sample in a study of T-cell memory formation after mild COVID-19. Via MiXCR, TCRdb re-called the 5' RACE reads, giving one row per CDR3 protein. The repertoire holds nearly 350,000 distinct CDR3 sequences, with 10% to 15% as singletons. The sample comprised PBMCs or a T cell subset sorted from them (not recorded which). The receptors were sampled from a young man who had mild COVID-19 (a few samples of this study predate the infection). Cell type and time point are not known.

This chain joins TRBV7-9 and TRBJ2-7; a weak D match, TRBD1 (6 bases). V was shortened by 4 bases and J by 4 bases, with 8 bases between the two germline ends. There are 12 residues in the CDR3. Germline V CDR1 and CDR2: SEHNR, FQNEAQ (reference sequence). The CDR3 sequence: CASSSGVYEQYF. In nucleotides, the CDR3 is TGTGCCAGCAGCTCAGGGGTTTACGAGCAGTACTTC.

This clonotype was recorded many times. The chain recombines TRBV7-2 with TRBJ2-1; tentatively, D is TRBD2 (7 bases). This CDR3 comprises 15 residues. Germline CDR1 reads SGHTA; CDR2 reads FQGNSA. V was trimmed by 0 bases and J by 7 bases, leaving 13 bases between them. CDR3 amino acids: CASSLAWTRGNEQFF. The CDR3 nucleotides read TGTGCCAGCAGCTTAGCTTGGACTAGGGGGAATGAGCAGTTCTTC. The full variable domain, with the rest looked up from reference TRBV7-2 and TRBJ2-1, is GAGVSQSPSNKVTEKGKDVELRCDPISGHTALYWYRQSLGQGLEFLIYFQGNSAPDKSGLPSDRFSAERTGGSVSTLTIQRTQQEDSAVYLCASSLAWTRGNEQFFGPGTRLTVL.

This clonotype was counted a few times. The rearrangement uses TRBV7-9 and TRBJ2-3; the match to TRBD2 covers 7 bases. The CDR3 consists of 18 residues. Trimming cost V 4 bases and J 7 bases; bases outside gene matches: 20. The germline gives CDR1 SEHNR, CDR2 FQNEAQ (reference sequence). The CDR3 region is CASSSPLRASGRRHTQYF. The CDR3 nucleotides are TGTGCCAGCAGCTCACCCTTACGGGCTAGCGGACGCAGGCATACGCAGTATTTT.

The rearrangement joins TRBV7-2 to TRBJ2-7; 14 nucleotides match TRBD2. J gave up 4 bases and V 2 bases, and 7 bases lay outside the gene matches. Germline CDR1 is SGHTA and CDR2 is FQGNSA. The CDR3 sequence is 17 residues long. Written as DNA, the CDR3 is TGTGCCAGCAGCTTATTACCCGGACTAGCGGGGGGATACGAGCAGTACGTC. Protein product: CASSLLPGLAGGYEQYV.

J is TRBJ2-7 and V is TRBV18, with D maybe TRBD2 (6 bases). The germline V gene encodes CDR1 KGHSH and CDR2 LQKENI. This CDR3 has 13 amino acids. Trimming cost V 5 bases and J 4 bases, with 12 bases left between them. CDR3 in amino acids: CASSKTSSYEQYV. The CDR3 DNA sequence: TGTGCCAGCTCAAAGACTAGTTCTTACGAGCAGTACGTC.

The chain is built from TRBV12-3 or TRBV12-4 and TRBJ2-7; 7 nucleotides line up with TRBD1. The CDR3 is 14 residues long. J was trimmed by 0 bases and V by 4 bases; bases with no gene match: 3. The DNA for the CDR3 is TGTGCCAGCAGTTCTCGACAGGGCTCCTACGAGCAGTACTTC. It encodes CASSSRQGSYEQYF.